One sample yielded the 23 T cell receptor beta chains listed below, sequenced in a study of OX40 agonist ivuxolimab in advanced cancers. Measured with immunoSEQ multiplex PCR; TCRdb has only the in-frame clones, and not every one. The data hold around 90,000 clones, with just under 90% observed a single time. The source was CD4+ or CD8+ T cells sorted from blood, collected in a trial of the OX40 agonist ivuxolimab. These receptors originate from an adult with an advanced solid tumor such as melanoma, head and neck, liver or kidney cancer.

V is TRBV4-1 and J is TRBJ2-1; 7 positions agree with TRBD1. The V segment lost 7 bases and the J segment 2 bases; nucleotides outside the gene matches: 11. Germline V gives CDR1 MGHRA, CDR2 YSYEKL. This CDR3 comprises 16 residues. The CDR3: CASTPPGGAAYNEQFF. The CDR3 DNA follows: TGCGCCAGCACCCCTCCAGGGGGAGCAGCCTACAATGAGCAGTTCTTC.

This clone was seen once. V gene TRBV7-9 combines with J gene TRBJ1-1; D is unclear. V was clipped by 1 base and J by 3 bases, with 12 bases between them. Germline V gene lookup returns CDR1 SEHNR and CDR2 FQNEAQ (reference sequence). CDR3 size: 15 residues. The CDR3 DNA sequence: TGTGCCAGCAGCTTAGAAGTGCTGCGGGACACTGAAGCTTTCTTT. This translates into CASSLEVLRDTEAFF.

This chain connects TRBV7-3 to TRBJ1-1; no clear D gene. This CDR3 region has 13 residues. CDR1 is SGHTA and CDR2 is FQGTGA in the germline V gene. V lost 3 bases and J lost 4, with 9 bases in between. CDR3 amino acids: CASSLTLGTEAFF. The CDR3 DNA sequence: TGTGCCAGCAGCTTGACCTTGGGCACTGAAGCTTTCTTT.

To note about this clone: This same CDR3 is encoded by further DNA sequences in the sample. The V call is TRBV6-5, the J call TRBJ1-4; D is undetermined. V lost 2 bases, J lost 0 bases, and 4 bases lay in between. Germline loops: CDR1 MNHEY, CDR2 SVGAGI. The length of the CDR3 is 14 residues. The CDR3 protein is CASSYAATNEKLFF. Written as DNA, the CDR3 is TGTGCCAGCAGTTACGCAGCAACTAATGAAAAACTGTTTTTT.

V and J are TRBV4-1 and TRBJ2-3, with 12 bases matching TRBD2. After removal of 0 bases from V and 0 bases from J, the junction contained 1 base not matched to a gene. The CDR3 consists of 17 residues. In germline, CDR1 is MGHRA, CDR2 YSYEKL. The CDR3 loop is CASSQDGTSGSTDTQYF. The CDR3 DNA is TGCGCCAGCAGCCAAGATGGGACTAGCGGGAGCACAGATACGCAGTATTTT.

This clone appeared a single time. V and J are TRBV11-3 and TRBJ2-3, with D perhaps TRBD1 (6 bases). Trimming shortened V by 1 base and J by 0 bases, and 11 bases separated the two germline ends. Germline V CDR1 and CDR2: SGHNT, YENEEA. CDR3 length: 16 residues. CDR3: CASSLGQGLSTDTQYF. DNA for the CDR3: TGTGCCAGCAGCTTAGGGCAGGGGTTGAGCACAGATACGCAGTATTTT.

The genes are TRBV27 and TRBJ2-3; D ambiguous. Trimming removed 3 bases from V and 5 bases from J, with 12 bases in between. The germline CDR1 and CDR2 sequences are MNHEY and SMNVEV (reference sequence). There are 14 residues in the CDR3. Here the CDR3 reads CASSLVMGIDTQYF. DNA of the CDR3: TGTGCCAGCAGTTTGGTCATGGGGATAGATACGCAGTATTTT.

The chain couples TRBV4-2 to TRBJ2-1; 10 nucleotides agree with TRBD2. J gave up 4 bases and V 2 bases, and 5 bases lay outside the gene matches. The CDR3 covers 16 residues. The germline V gene has CDR1 LGHNA and CDR2 YNFKEQ. The CDR3 nucleotides are TGTGCCAGCAGCCAACACTGGACTAGCGGATACAATGAGCAGTTCTTC. Translation gives CASSQHWTSGYNEQFF.

The J gene is TRBJ2-7, the V gene TRBV4-1, with D perhaps TRBD1 (5 bases). The V gene lost 4 bases and the J gene lost 5 bases, with 18 bases spanning the gap. The CDR3 totals 15 residues. Germline assignment: CDR1 MGHRA and CDR2 YSYEKL. This CDR3 is CASSRTWQGQHEQYF. The CDR3 DNA reads as TGCGCCAGCAGCCGCACGTGGCAGGGTCAACACGAGCAGTACTTC.

The CDR3 reads CASAISGVRGYTF. The CDR3, as DNA: TGTGCCAGTGCCATTTCAGGGGTTAGGGGCTACACCTTC. The V and J genes are TRBV19 and TRBJ1-2; perhaps TRBD1 as D (6 bases). Germline V gene lookup returns CDR1 LNHDA and CDR2 SQIVND (reference sequence). The CDR3 runs to 13 residues. Between the trimmed V and J ends, which lost 8 bases and 8 bases, there was a span of 18 bases.

This clone was seen just once. The chain has TRBV7-2 and TRBJ2-1; the D gene could be TRBD1 or TRBD2 (5 bases each). Deletions cut 4 bases from V and 10 bases from J, with 14 bases between. Germline V gene sequence: CDR1 SGHTA, CDR2 FQGNSA. The CDR3 is 13 amino acids. The CDR3 region has the DNA TGTGCCAGCAGCTGGGGGACGGCGAGGGAGCAGTTCTTC. Protein: CASSWGTAREQFF.

This chain joins TRBV27 and TRBJ2-3; 10 nucleotides line up with TRBD1. V gave up 0 bases and J gave up 3 bases; unmatched junction bases: 12. The CDR3 has 19 residues. Germline-derived CDR1 and CDR2 are MNHEY and SMNVEV (reference sequence). The chain's CDR3 is CASSLSPGTGESWTDTQYF. CDR3 bases: TGTGCCAGCAGTTTATCCCCCGGGACAGGGGAAAGTTGGACAGATACGCAGTATTTT.

The chain combines TRBV27 with TRBJ2-5; tentative D call: TRBD2 (5 bases). The CDR3 length is 14 residues. The V end was cut by 6 bases, the J end by 1 base, with 12 bases between. Germline CDR1 MNHEY, CDR2 SMNVEV (reference sequence). CDR3 coding DNA: TGTGCCAGCAGCATGGGAGTCCCCCAAGAGACCCAGTACTTC. Protein sequence: CASSMGVPQETQYF.

The gene calls are TRBV19 and TRBJ2-7; D is ambiguous. The V end lost 4 bases, the J end lost 1 base, and 8 bases lay between the germline ends. CDR3 length equals 13 residues. Germline CDR1 and CDR2: LNHDA and SQIVND (reference sequence). In DNA, the CDR3 is TGTGCCAGTAGTAACAAGGTATCCTACGAGCAGTACTTC. Translated: CASSNKVSYEQYF.

This chain links TRBV30 with TRBJ2-7; 11 bases match TRBD2. V was pared by 4 bases and J by 6 bases, with 14 bases of the junction left unmatched. Per the germline V gene, CDR1 is GTSNPN and CDR2 is SVGIG (reference sequence). The CDR3 spans 16 residues. CDR3 nucleotides: TGTGCCTGGACGCGAGCACTAGCGGGAGACTCGGGCGAGCAGTACTTC. Translation: CAWTRALAGDSGEQYF.

V gene TRBV28 combines with J gene TRBJ2-7; possible D gene TRBD1, 5 bases. Germline V gene lookup returns CDR1 MDHEN and CDR2 SYDVKM. Between the trimmed V and J ends, which lost 5 bases and 4 bases, there was a span of 21 bases. The CDR3 contains 16 residues. The CDR3 loop reads CASSATGPTGRYEQYF. The CDR3 bases are TGTGCCAGCAGTGCCACAGGTCCCACAGGAAGGTACGAGCAGTACTTC.

The chain carries TRBV14 and TRBJ2-2; 9 bases align to TRBD2. Germline V gives CDR1 SGHDN, CDR2 FVKESK. This CDR3 is built from 20 residues. J was trimmed by 1 base and V by 1 base; bases with no gene match: 13. This CDR3 reads CASSQVWGAGSGRNTGELFF. CDR3 nucleotide sequence: TGTGCCAGCAGCCAAGTTTGGGGCGCCGGTAGCGGGAGGAACACCGGGGAGCTGTTTTTT.

V is TRBV27 and J is TRBJ1-2; D ambiguous. CDR1 is MNHEY and CDR2 is SMNVEV in the germline V gene (reference sequence). The V end was cut by 3 bases, the J end by 4 bases, with 15 bases between. This CDR3 region has 15 residues. CDR3 bases: TGTGCCAGCAGTTTTTCCGGCGGAGCAACCTATGGCTACACCTTC. Its translation is CASSFSGGATYGYTF.

A few counts support this clone. The rearrangement links TRBV7-9 to TRBJ1-1; 7 bases are shared with TRBD1. The CDR3 consists of 12 residues. Germline lookup yields CDR1 SEHNR and CDR2 FQNEAQ (reference sequence). Unmatched junction bases numbered 5, after V lost 5 bases and J lost 8 bases. The CDR3: CASSRGTEEAFF. CDR3 nucleotides: TGTGCCAGCAGCCGTGGGACAGAAGAAGCTTTCTTT.

The rearrangement joins TRBV27 to TRBJ2-3, with 10 bases matching TRBD2. V was pared by 5 bases and J by 1 base, with 3 bases of the junction left unmatched. The germline V gene has CDR1 MNHEY and CDR2 SMNVEV (reference sequence). CDR3 length: 15 amino acids. The CDR3 is CASSPTSGGTDTQYF. CDR3 DNA: TGTGCCAGCAGTCCTACTAGCGGGGGCACAGATACGCAGTATTTT.

The CDR3 loop is CASSLRLVLRETQYF. Written as DNA, the CDR3 is TGTGCCAGCAGCTTACGACTAGTTTTAAGAGAGACCCAGTACTTC. The V and J genes are TRBV11-2 and TRBJ2-5; weak D call: TRBD2 (6 bases). The ends were cut back, 2 bases at V and 4 bases at J, with 14 bases in the middle. Germline V gene sequence: CDR1 SGHAT, CDR2 FQNNGV. There are 15 residues in the CDR3.

The rearrangement links TRBV7-6 to TRBJ1-4; a weak D match, TRBD1 (5 bases). V lost 6 bases and J 5 bases, leaving 10 bases between the germline ends. From germline, CDR1 is SGHVS and CDR2 FNYEAQ. This CDR3 contains 13 residues. The CDR3, as DNA: TGTGCCAGCAGGGCTGGGACGAATGAAAAACTGTTTTTT. It specifies CASRAGTNEKLFF. Based on the CDR3 plus reference TRBV7-6 and TRBJ1-4, the full variable domain is GAGVSQSPRYKVTKRGQDVALRCDPISGHVSLYWYRQALGQGPEFLTYFNYEAQQDKSGLPNDRFSAERPEGSISTLTIQRTEQRDSAMYRCASRAGTNEKLFFGSGTQLSVL.

The genes are TRBV28 and TRBJ2-7; TRBD1 might be the D (5 bases). The CDR3 extends over 12 amino acids. Germline V gives CDR1 MDHEN, CDR2 SYDVKM. V shed 5 bases and J shed 3 bases, with 8 bases lying between them. As DNA, the CDR3 is TGTGCCAGCAGTCCAGGGTTCTACGAGCAGTACTTC. Its protein product is CASSPGFYEQYF.